This TCR beta chain originates from a study of blood T cell repertoires in COVID-19. Study at large: Researchers got acute and convalescent COVID-19 samples from the United States, Italy and Spain. PBMCs, B-cell-depleted T cells, or T cells were the source of the cDNA or gDNA that made up the material.

Living in 24 US areas, the participants were between about 18 and 95 years of age. The length of the CDR3 is 15 residues. After removal of 5 bases from V and 6 bases from J, the junction contained 10 bases not matched to a gene. The V gene's germline CDR1 is SEHNR and CDR2 FQNEAQ (reference sequence). As originally analysed: Estimation of nucleated cell counts was performed using reference gene primer amplification. Clones were sequenced by immunoSEQ multiplex PCR, and TCRdb holds only the in-frame ones, with some missing. The DNA was the basis for D and trimming; V, J and clone size are from that table. Of over 130,000 clones detected, roughly 79% appear once; the ten largest clones hold about 3.2%.

The chain combines TRBV7-9 with TRBJ1-3; the match to TRBD1 covers 7 bases. The receptor's source is a woman aged 45 to 65 who had recovered from COVID-19. Source material: PBMCs or T cells enriched from blood (not recorded which). The CDR3 coding sequence is TGTGCCAGCAGCGCATACAGGGGATTTGAAAACACCATATATTTT. The encoded protein is CASSAYRGFENTIYF. Full variable domain (outside the CDR3, taken from reference TRBV7-9 and TRBJ1-3): DTGVSQNPRHKITKRGQNVTFRCDPISEHNRLYWYRQTLGQGPEFLTYFQNEAQLEKSRLLSDRFSAERPKGSFSTLEIQRTEQGDSAMYLCASSAYRGFENTIYFGEGSWLTVV.